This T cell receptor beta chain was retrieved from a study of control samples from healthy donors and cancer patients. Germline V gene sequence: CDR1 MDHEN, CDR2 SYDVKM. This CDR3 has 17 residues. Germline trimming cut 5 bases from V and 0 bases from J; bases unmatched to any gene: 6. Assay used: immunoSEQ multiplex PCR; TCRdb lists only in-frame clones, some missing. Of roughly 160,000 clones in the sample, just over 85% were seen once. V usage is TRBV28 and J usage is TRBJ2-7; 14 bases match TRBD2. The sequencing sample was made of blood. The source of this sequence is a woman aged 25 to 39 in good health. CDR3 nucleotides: TGTGCCAGCAGTATCGGACTAGCGGGGGGTAGCTCCTACGAGCAGTACTTC. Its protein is CASSIGLAGGSSYEQYF.